One sample yielded the 28 T cell receptor beta chains listed below, sequenced in a study of blood T cell repertoires in COVID-19. TCRdb keeps only in-frame clones here, not all; method: immunoSEQ multiplex PCR. The data show roughly 280,000 clones, roughly 90% seen once. Sequencing was carried out using peripheral blood. The receptor set was obtained from a woman aged 45-65 years who had recovered from COVID-19.

This clone was seen at least ten times. The chain combines TRBV5-4 with TRBJ2-4; 10 bases are a match to TRBD1. V shed 1 base and J 0 bases; nucleotides not matched to a gene: 10. Germline values: CDR1 SGHNT, CDR2 YYREEE (reference sequence). This CDR3 comprises 19 residues. CDR3 DNA: TGTGCCAGCAGCTTGCGGGGGGGACAGGGGTTTATAGCCAAAAACATTCAGTACTTC. Amino acids: CASSLRGGQGFIAKNIQYF.

The chain combines TRBV27 with TRBJ2-7; perhaps TRBD2 as D (5 bases). Germline-derived CDR1 and CDR2 are MNHEY and SMNVEV (reference sequence). The CDR3 extends over 15 amino acids. Deletions cut 2 bases from V and 3 bases from J, with 14 bases between. The CDR3 region has the DNA TGTGCCAGCAGTTTACGGTCGAGGGTCGGCTACGAGCAGTACTTC. Translating it yields CASSLRSRVGYEQYF.

The genes are TRBV28 and TRBJ1-2; weak D call: TRBD1 (5 bases). V lost 4 bases and J 7 bases, leaving 13 bases between the germline ends. The CDR3 runs to 13 residues. CDR1 and CDR2 from the germline V gene are MDHEN and SYDVKM. CDR3 in DNA: TGTGCCAGCAGTTCCACAGGAGAACTTGGCTACACCTTC. Translating gives CASSSTGELGYTF.

The chain combines TRBV29-1 with TRBJ2-5, with D possibly matching TRBD2 (5 bases). The germline CDR1 and CDR2 sequences are SQVTM and ANQGSEA. This CDR3 spans 13 amino acids. V lost 4 bases, J lost 3 bases, and 12 bases lay in between. The CDR3 DNA reads as TGCAGCGTTGTCCTAGCACCCAAAGAGACCCAGTACTTC. Translated, it gives CSVVLAPKETQYF.

The chain has TRBV6-2 or TRBV6-3 and TRBJ2-7; D is undetermined. Between the trimmed V and J ends, which lost 0 bases and 4 bases, there was a span of 10 bases. The CDR3 runs 14 residues. Germline CDR1 reads MNHEY; CDR2 reads SVGEGT. The CDR3 is CASSYSPLLYEQYF. CDR3 DNA sequence: TGTGCCAGCAGTTACTCGCCACTCCTGTACGAGCAGTACTTC.

This clone was detected once. The J gene is TRBJ1-5, the V gene TRBV5-8; 11 positions match TRBD1. V lost 5 bases and J lost 7; bases outside the gene matches: 8. Germline-derived CDR1 and CDR2 are SGHTS and YDEGEE. The CDR3 runs 15 residues. The CDR3 sequence: CASSPDRGLYQPQHF. The CDR3 bases are TGTGCCAGCAGTCCGGACAGGGGGCTGTACCAGCCCCAGCATTTT.

The rearrangement joins TRBV6-5 to TRBJ1-6; no reliable D call. CDR1 and CDR2 from the germline V gene are MNHEY and SVGAGI. V lost 6 bases and J lost 3, with 6 bases in between. The length of the CDR3 is 13 residues. CDR3 coding DNA: TGTGCCAGCAGAGCTGTCTATAATTCACCCCTCCACTTT. It translates to CASRAVYNSPLHF.

This CDR3 reads CASSYEAAYNQPQHF. For the CDR3, the DNA is TGTGCCAGCAGTTACGAGGCAGCCTACAATCAGCCCCAGCATTTT. The chain links TRBV6-6 to TRBJ1-5, with D unresolved. CDR1 MNHNY and CDR2 SVGAGI come from the germline V gene (reference sequence). There are 15 residues in the CDR3. Trimming cost V 2 bases and J 3 bases, with 11 bases left between them.

This chain connects TRBV3-1 (or the pseudogene TRBV3-2) to TRBJ1-1, with D perhaps matching TRBD1 (5 bases). V dropped 1 base and J dropped 8 bases, with 8 bases sitting between them. CDR1 and CDR2 (germline): LGHDT, YNNKEL (reference sequence). This CDR3 has 12 residues. The CDR3 region is CASSQGAGEAFF. The CDR3 DNA reads TGTGCCAGCAGCCAAGGGGCAGGGGAAGCTTTCTTT.

This chain uses TRBV27 with TRBJ1-4; TRBD1 might be the D (6 bases). The V gene's germline CDR1 is MNHEY and CDR2 SMNVEV (reference sequence). This CDR3 is built from 14 residues. V was clipped by 8 bases and J by 7 bases, with 17 bases between them. The CDR3 here is CASGRPGRGEKLFF. CDR3 bases: TGTGCCAGCGGCCGCCCGGGCAGGGGTGAAAAACTGTTTTTT.

The rearrangement links TRBV19 to TRBJ2-7; possibly TRBD1 for D (5 bases). The CDR3 has 17 residues. Germline V gene sequence: CDR1 LNHDA, CDR2 SQIVND (reference sequence). Between the trimmed V and J ends, which lost 4 bases and 3 bases, there was a span of 22 bases. DNA of the CDR3: TGTGCCAGTAGTAGCCAACTCCACAGGACCAATTTCTACGAGCAGTACTTC. Protein product: CASSSQLHRTNFYEQYF. Full variable domain (rest looked up from reference TRBV19 and TRBJ2-7): DGGITQSPKYLFRKEGQNVTLSCEQNLNHDAMYWYRQDPGQGLRLIYYSQIVNDFQKGDIAEGYSVSREKKESFPLTVTSAQKNPTAFYLCASSSQLHRTNFYEQYFGPGTRLTVT.

This clone was observed once. The rearrangement uses TRBV28 and TRBJ1-2, with D possibly being TRBD1 (5 bases). The CDR3 contains 18 residues. Germline V gene sequence: CDR1 MDHEN, CDR2 SYDVKM. V dropped 2 bases and J dropped 2 bases, with 21 bases sitting between them. The CDR3 nucleotides are TGTGCCAGCAGTTTAGTTGCGGCAGGGTTTTATGTAAACTATGGCTACACCTTC. Protein: CASSLVAAGFYVNYGYTF.

The rearrangement joins TRBV28 to TRBJ2-3; D may be TRBD1 (5 bases). The CDR3 totals 12 residues. In germline, CDR1 is MDHEN, CDR2 SYDVKM. V gave up 8 bases and J gave up 0 bases, with 6 bases separating them. CDR3: CASWTSTDTQYF. CDR3 coding DNA: TGTGCCAGCTGGACAAGCACAGATACGCAGTATTTT.

V is TRBV28 and J is TRBJ1-4, with D possibly being TRBD1 (6 bases). This CDR3 spans 14 amino acids. The germline V gene has CDR1 MDHEN and CDR2 SYDVKM. V was pared by 7 bases and J by 8 bases, with 17 bases between. CDR3 nucleotide sequence: TGTGCCAGCAACTATCGGGGGGCTGGGGAAAAACTGTTTTTT. Translated, it gives CASNYRGAGEKLFF.

The J gene is TRBJ1-1, the V gene TRBV7-3, with D perhaps matching TRBD1 (6 bases). V lost 5 bases, J lost 3 bases, and 16 bases lay in between. The CDR3 consists of 15 residues. Germline lookup yields CDR1 SGHTA and CDR2 FQGTGA. The CDR3 nucleotides read TGTGCCAGCAGCGTCCGGGACACAACCTACACTGAAGCTTTCTTT. Its protein is CASSVRDTTYTEAFF.

The chain recombines TRBV7-9 with TRBJ2-5; 7 bases match TRBD2. Losses at the gene ends were 6 bases for V and 5 bases for J; bases not matched to a gene: 9. The CDR3 is 14 amino acids. In germline, CDR1 is SEHNR, CDR2 FQNEAQ (reference sequence). CDR3 DNA sequence: TGTGCCAGCAGAACAGCGGGGCCGGGGGAGACCCAGTACTTC. It specifies CASRTAGPGETQYF. The full variable domain, rest sourced from reference TRBV7-9 and TRBJ2-5, is DTGVSQNPRHKITKRGQNVTFRCDPISEHNRLYWYRQTLGQGPEFLTYFQNEAQLEKSRLLSDRFSAERPKGSFSTLEIQRTEQGDSAMYLCASRTAGPGETQYFGPGTRLLVL.

The rearrangement links TRBV4-3 to TRBJ2-7, with a weak D call TRBD1 (5 bases). Germline V CDR1 and CDR2: LGHNA, YSLEER. Trimming pared 0 bases from V and 6 bases from J, leaving 15 bases between. This CDR3 region has 15 residues. The CDR3, as DNA: TGCGCCAGCAGCCAAGATCCAGGGTTTGGTGGCGAGCAGTACTTC. Protein: CASSQDPGFGGEQYF.

V and J are TRBV28 and TRBJ2-2; D perhaps matches TRBD1 (5 bases). Trimming took 5 bases from V and 9 from J, leaving 10 bases between them. The CDR3 runs to 12 residues. Germline assignment: CDR1 MDHEN and CDR2 SYDVKM. CDR3 region: CASSLTDRELFF. The CDR3 DNA reads as TGTGCCAGCAGTCTAACGGACAGGGAGCTGTTTTTT.

This chain uses TRBV5-1 with TRBJ2-3; 9 bases are shared with TRBD1. Germline V CDR1 and CDR2: SGHRS, YFSETQ. The CDR3 sequence is 13 residues long. V dropped 3 bases and J dropped 11; count of bases not matched to a gene: 7. The CDR3 region has the DNA TGCGCCAGCAGCTCATTACAGGGGGCAAGGCAGTATTTT. Translating it yields CASSSLQGARQYF.

The CDR3 reads CATSDPPAGLLNTGELFF. CDR3 nucleotide sequence: TGTGCCACCAGTGACCCCCCGGCGGGGCTTTTGAACACCGGGGAGCTGTTTTTT. The chain is built from TRBV24-1 and TRBJ2-2, with D possibly being TRBD2 (6 bases). Germline lookup yields CDR1 KGHDR and CDR2 SFDVKD. V was clipped by 4 bases and J by 1 base, with 18 bases between them. CDR3 length: 18 residues.

This clone was seen a handful of times. J is TRBJ1-1 and V is TRBV7-9; 7 nucleotides agree with TRBD1. This CDR3 comprises 17 residues. V was clipped by 4 bases and J by 4 bases; unmatched bases: 15. Germline lookup yields CDR1 SEHNR and CDR2 FQNEAQ (reference sequence). In DNA form, the CDR3 reads TGTGCCAGCAGCTCTGGAAAGATGACAGGGCGTCGCACTGAAGCTTTCTTT. It encodes CASSSGKMTGRRTEAFF.

The rearrangement uses TRBV6-6 and TRBJ1-2; no reliable D call. Germline V gene lookup returns CDR1 MNHNY and CDR2 SVGAGI (reference sequence). The CDR3 contains 15 residues. V was shortened by 5 bases and J by 2 bases, with 15 bases between the two germline ends. The CDR3: CASSPRAGTNYGYTF. The CDR3 DNA reads TGTGCCAGCAGTCCCCGGGCGGGCACAAACTATGGCTACACCTTC.

The count of this clone is one. The chain couples TRBV7-9 to TRBJ1-2; D perhaps matches TRBD1 (6 bases). The V end was cut by 1 base, the J end by 7 bases, with 19 bases between. There are 16 residues in the CDR3. In germline, CDR1 is SEHNR, CDR2 FQNEAQ (reference sequence). Here the CDR3 DNA reads TGTGCCAGCAGCTTAGAGGTCGGGGGGCTCCGGCGTGGCTACACCTTC. This translates into CASSLEVGGLRRGYTF. Using reference TRBV7-9 and TRBJ1-2 for the parts outside the CDR3, the full variable domain is DTGVSQNPRHKITKRGQNVTFRCDPISEHNRLYWYRQTLGQGPEFLTYFQNEAQLEKSRLLSDRFSAERPKGSFSTLEIQRTEQGDSAMYLCASSLEVGGLRRGYTFGSGTRLTVV.

The chain employs TRBV7-2 and TRBJ2-1, with 8 bases matching TRBD2. The CDR3 runs to 17 residues. Germline V gene data show CDR1 as SGHTA and CDR2 as FQGNSA. V trimming: 1 base; J trimming: 7 bases; junction bases outside the gene matches: 12. This CDR3 reads CASSLVRARGGLNEQFF. CDR3 in DNA: TGTGCCAGCAGCTTAGTCAGGGCCCGGGGGGGCCTAAATGAGCAGTTCTTC.

The V call is TRBV4-2, the J call TRBJ2-1; D is unclear. This CDR3 is built from 13 residues. Germline lookup yields CDR1 LGHNA and CDR2 YNFKEQ. V lost 1 base and J 10 bases, leaving 11 bases between the germline ends. The CDR3 region is CASSQVDLWEQFF. The CDR3 coding sequence is TGTGCCAGCAGCCAAGTTGACTTATGGGAGCAGTTCTTC.

The gene calls are TRBV19 and TRBJ1-1; 7 nucleotides match TRBD1. Per germline, CDR1 LNHDA and CDR2 SQIVND (reference sequence). The CDR3 spans 13 residues. The J segment lost 8 bases and the V segment lost 5 bases, leaving 8 bases of the junction unmatched. In nucleotides, the CDR3 is TGTGCCAGTAGTCCCCTCTCGACAGGGGAAGCTTTCTTT. This translates into CASSPLSTGEAFF.

The gene calls are TRBV10-3 and TRBJ2-7; TRBD1 aligns across 9 bases. Per the germline V gene, CDR1 is ENHRY and CDR2 is SYGVKD. V shed 5 bases, J shed 6 bases, and the junction held 2 bases outside the gene matches. The CDR3 spans 12 residues. For the CDR3, the DNA is TGTGCCATCAGTACGACAGGGGGCGAGCAGTACTTC. Encoded protein: CAISTTGGEQYF.

This chain joins TRBV9 and TRBJ2-1; D is unresolved. The V end lost 4 bases, the J end lost 9 bases, and 17 bases lay between the germline ends. The CDR3 extends over 14 amino acids. Germline V lookup: CDR1 SGDLS, CDR2 YYNGEE. In nucleotides, the CDR3 is TGTGCCAGCAGCATCACTGCCGGCTCGGGTGAGCAGTTCTTC. It is translated as CASSITAGSGEQFF. The variable domain in full, with the rest retrieved from reference TRBV9 and TRBJ2-1, is DSGVTQTPKHLITATGQRVTLRCSPRSGDLSVYWYQQSLDQGLQFLIQYYNGEERAKGNILERFSAQQFPDLHSELNLSSLELGDSALYFCASSITAGSGEQFFGPGTRLTVL.